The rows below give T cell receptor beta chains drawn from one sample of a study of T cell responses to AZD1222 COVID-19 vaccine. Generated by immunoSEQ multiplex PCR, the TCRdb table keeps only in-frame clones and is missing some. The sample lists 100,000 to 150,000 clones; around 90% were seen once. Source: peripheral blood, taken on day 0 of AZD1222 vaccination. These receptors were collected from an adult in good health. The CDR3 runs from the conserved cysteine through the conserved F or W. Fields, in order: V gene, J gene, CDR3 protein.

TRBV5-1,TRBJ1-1,CASSLLQGSATEAFF
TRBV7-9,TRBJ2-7,CASSLGQGVSYEQYF
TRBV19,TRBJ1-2,CASKDPPGQREMSGYTF
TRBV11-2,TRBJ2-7,CASSARLGQGGYEQYF
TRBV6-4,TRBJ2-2,CASSRIAGNTGELFF
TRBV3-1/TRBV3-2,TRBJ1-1,CASSYGASEAFF
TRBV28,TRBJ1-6,CASSLSVFGSPLHF
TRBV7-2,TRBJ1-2,CASSHEGYQANYGYTF
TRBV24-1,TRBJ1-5,CATSKRGTDNQPQHF
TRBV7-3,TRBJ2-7,CASSLTGTRNYEQYF
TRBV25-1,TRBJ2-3,CASSGTGTDTQYF
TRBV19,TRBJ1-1,CASSTQGRHGNTEAFF
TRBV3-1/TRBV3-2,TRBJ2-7,CASRPTGTDYEQYF
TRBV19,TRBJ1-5,CASSIIGNSNQPQHF
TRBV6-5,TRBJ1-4,CASTNPGQANEKLFF
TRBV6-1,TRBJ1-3,CASSEVGNTIYF
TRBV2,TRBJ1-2,CATSRGTGYGYTF
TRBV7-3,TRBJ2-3,CASSLTSAHTDTQYF
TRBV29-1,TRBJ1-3,CSALGRVGNTIYF
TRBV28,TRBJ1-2,CASSLRVVDYGYTF
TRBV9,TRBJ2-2,CASSADLGLPSNTGELFF
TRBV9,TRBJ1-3,CASGPWGDSGNTIYF
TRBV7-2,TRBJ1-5,CASSLVSGSNQPQHF
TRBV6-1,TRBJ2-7,CASSEGRRPRAYEQYF
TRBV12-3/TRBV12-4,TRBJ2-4,CASSFSGENIQYF
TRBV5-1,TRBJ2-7,CASRLSSAYEQYF
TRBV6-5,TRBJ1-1,CASSPHVWEVEAFF
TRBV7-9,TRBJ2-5,CASSLGLAGMIGQETQYF
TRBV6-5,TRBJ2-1,CASSYLGSNEQFF
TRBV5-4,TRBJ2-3,CASSLGLAGAVDTQYF
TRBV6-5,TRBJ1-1,CATVWGFREAFF
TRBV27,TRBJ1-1,CASSFSGTGRAAFF
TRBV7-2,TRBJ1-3,CASSLVPEGNTIYF
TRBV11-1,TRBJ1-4,CASSLWDRGNEKLFF
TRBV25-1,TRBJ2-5,CASSERLQETQYF
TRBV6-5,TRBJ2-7,CASRSRDRRYEQYF
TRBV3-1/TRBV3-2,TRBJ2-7,CASSQEYNYEQYF
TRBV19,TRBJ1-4,CASRSSTGDSEKLFF
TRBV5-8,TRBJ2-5,CASSLAEETQYF
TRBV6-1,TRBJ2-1,CASSELSSYNEQFF
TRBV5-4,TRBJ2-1,CASSNPRQGAYNEQFF
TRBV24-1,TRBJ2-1,CATSAVRDSLNEQFF
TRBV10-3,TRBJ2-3,CAISVRVADPSTDTQYF
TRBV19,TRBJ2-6,CASSLHRAGANVLTF
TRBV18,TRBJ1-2,CASSPRTGDRGYTF
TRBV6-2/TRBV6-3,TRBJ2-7,CASSLLDSNEQYF
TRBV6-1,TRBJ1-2,CASSGQGPGSNYGYTF
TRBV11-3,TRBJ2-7,CASSKGTGGYEQYF
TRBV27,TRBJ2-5,CASSFAGLAAVGETQYF
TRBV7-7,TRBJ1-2,CASSWKRGSLSNYGYTF
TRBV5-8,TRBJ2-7,CASSLRWDPSYEQYF
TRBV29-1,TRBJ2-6,CSVGSSGAGANVLTF
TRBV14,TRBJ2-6,CASSQGPAGGGANVLTF
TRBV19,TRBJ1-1,CASHGGNTEAFF
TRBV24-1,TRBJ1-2,CATSPSLGYGYTF
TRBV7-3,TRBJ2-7,CASSLGQKGSYEQYF
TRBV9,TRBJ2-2,CASSLNTGELFF